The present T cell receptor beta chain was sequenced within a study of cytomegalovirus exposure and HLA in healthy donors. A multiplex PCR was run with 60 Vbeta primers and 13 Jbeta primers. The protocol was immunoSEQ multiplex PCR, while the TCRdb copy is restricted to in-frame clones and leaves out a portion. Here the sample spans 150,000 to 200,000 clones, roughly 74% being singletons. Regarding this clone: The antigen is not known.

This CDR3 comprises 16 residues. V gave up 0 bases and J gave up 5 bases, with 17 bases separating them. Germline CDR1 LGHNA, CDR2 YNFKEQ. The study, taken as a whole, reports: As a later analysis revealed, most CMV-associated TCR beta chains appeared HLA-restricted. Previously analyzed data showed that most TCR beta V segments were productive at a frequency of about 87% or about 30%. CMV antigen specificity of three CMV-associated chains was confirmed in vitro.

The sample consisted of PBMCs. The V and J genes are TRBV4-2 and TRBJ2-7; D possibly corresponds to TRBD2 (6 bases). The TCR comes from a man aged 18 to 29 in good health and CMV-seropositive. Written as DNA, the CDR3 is TGTGCCAGCAGCCAAGATCGCAGGACTACCCCGAACGAGCAGTACTTC. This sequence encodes CASSQDRRTTPNEQYF.